This record covers a single T cell receptor (beta chain). Compared with the rest of its sample, this clonotype is medium-sized (0.01 to 0.1%). Its antigen is unknown. No qualities accompany the bases; no much larger clone lies one base away. Measured from the cysteine to the phenylalanine, the CDR3 is 14 residues long. Just CDR3 DNA is preserved here, 42 bases in frame from base 1. The V and J ends are trimmed by 5 bases and 9 bases, leaving 16 bases between them. As encoded in the germline V gene, CDR1 is SGHAT while CDR2 is FQNNGV. RNA was isolated from bulk, unsorted tissue, and RNA quality was assessed with a NanoDrop ND-1000 and an Agilent 2100. Newly diagnosed lung cancer patients without prior chemotherapy who had been admitted for thoracic surgery in China between August and November 2014 were enrolled as donors. The study excluded patients who had received radiotherapy or chemotherapy before or who had another cancer at the same time. Pieces of surgical tissue measuring about 1-2.1 cm3 were kept in RNAlater solution and stored at -80 degrees C until use.

The library was generated by multiplex PCR. Sequencing was carried out with an Illumina HiSeq 2500. Following protocols modified from ARM-PCR, the researchers constructed TCRbeta libraries through three rounds of nested PCR with primers (Table S4). PCR products of 200-500 bp were gel-excised and purified with the QIAquick gel extraction kit before sequencing. On the authors' methods: Reads were cleaned with Trimmomatic, merged with FLASH into complete CDR3 sequences, and assigned to V(D)J germline segments with MiTCR. Clonal diversity was computed as the inverse Simpson's index with VDJtools. A read counted as productive if the sequence was in-frame and lacked a premature stop codon. TCRdb handled the public reads itself, with Q25 trimming in fastp and clone calling in MiXCR, and kept productive beta chains. Every distinct CDR3 protein forms one entry, paired with its most common genes and DNA. TCRdb, not the authors, supplied the V and J calls. The sample table contains over 110,000 distinct CDR3 sequences; only one count was recorded for around two thirds of them. The biggest ten clones account for roughly 20% of the sample.

This entry comes from a study of tumor and adjacent non-tumor tissue in lung cancer (dated by TCRdb to the late 2010s). For the study in its entirety: The cohort included around twelve adenocarcinoma, 2 squamous cell carcinoma and 1 small cell lung cancer patients. Bulk TCRbeta repertoires were compared between lung tumor tissue and matched distant non-tumor lung tissue obtained from under 18 lung cancer patients. The approximately 15 enrolled patients, of whom 10 were men and 5 were women, were aged roughly 30 to 76 years and were diagnosed with TNM stage I to III disease. Sequencing produced more than 100,000,000 productive TCRbeta reads in total, an average of about 4.17 million reads per sample. TCRbeta CDR3 sequencing was performed on 30 to 35 paired specimens, with one tumor sample and one normal lung sample collected per patient.

The paper's findings and limits, for the study overall: TCR diversity (inverse Simpson) was significantly higher in tumor than in normal lung tissue (431.37 vs 166.20, P = 0.0075, Mann-Whitney U test). Significantly higher TCR diversity was found in younger patients, and higher tumor TCR diversity was associated with shorter overall and disease-free survival. In normal lung, the top 100 clones accounted for a significantly larger cumulative share of the repertoire than in tumor tissue. Peripheral blood was not sequenced, so blood TCRbeta repertoires in these lung cancer patients were not examined. The methods do not name the sequencing platform or mention unique molecular identifiers. Only about 15 patients were in the cohort, and the authors stated that larger samples and more detailed clinical data are needed.

The chain is assembled from TRBV11-2 and TRBJ2-2; the D segment is perhaps TRBD1 or TRBD2, each sharing 5 matched bases. The sequenced sample was lung tumor tissue. This TCR was sampled from a man in his fifties or sixties with small cell lung cancer. CDR3 region: CASSRDLVERELFF. The DNA sequence is given as TGTGCCAGCAGCCGGGACCTAGTGGAGAGGGAGCTGTTTTTT.